This T cell receptor (beta chain) derives from a study of identical twins. Every sampled donor was Caucasian and healthy. As regards this clonotype: Its specificity is not known.

V was pared by 8 bases and J by 0 bases, with 17 bases between. There are 16 residues in the CDR3. Germline CDR1 is SNHLY and CDR2 is FYNNEI. Broader study findings: Instead of following the same donors, the conclusions were based on cross-sectional statistical analysis. Abundant beta clonotypes from cord blood had fewer insertions, unlike memory repertoires, which showed none.

TCRdb used MiXCR to reprocess the 5' RACE reads, holding one entry per CDR3 protein. The sample contains roughly 690,000 distinct CDR3 sequences, approximately 6.1% of which appear only once. The chain is built from TRBV2 and TRBJ1-5, with a tentative D call TRBD1 (5 bases). The receptor comes from a man aged 18 to 35 in good health. The sample was naive T cells sorted from blood. CDR3 loop: CASRHPEGDSNQPQHF. Here the CDR3 DNA reads TGTGCCAGCCGACATCCCGAAGGGGATAGCAATCAGCCCCAGCATTTT.